The clone carrying this T cell receptor beta chain came up a few times. Germline V gene data show CDR1 as SNHLY and CDR2 as FYNNEI. This CDR3 comprises 11 residues. The ends were cut back, 5 bases at V and 6 bases at J, with 7 bases in the middle. The data are from a study of blood T cell repertoires in COVID-19. Profiled with immunoSEQ multiplex PCR; TCRdb holds only in-frame clones, not every one. The repertoire holds some 66,000 clones, with roughly 82% as singletons. The clonotype comes from a man in his sixties with acute or convalescent COVID-19. J is TRBJ1-2 and V is TRBV2; D not certain. Sequenced input: peripheral blood. The CDR3 reads CASSRGNGYTF. CDR3 nucleotide sequence: TGTGCCAGCAGTAGAGGGAATGGCTACACCTTC.